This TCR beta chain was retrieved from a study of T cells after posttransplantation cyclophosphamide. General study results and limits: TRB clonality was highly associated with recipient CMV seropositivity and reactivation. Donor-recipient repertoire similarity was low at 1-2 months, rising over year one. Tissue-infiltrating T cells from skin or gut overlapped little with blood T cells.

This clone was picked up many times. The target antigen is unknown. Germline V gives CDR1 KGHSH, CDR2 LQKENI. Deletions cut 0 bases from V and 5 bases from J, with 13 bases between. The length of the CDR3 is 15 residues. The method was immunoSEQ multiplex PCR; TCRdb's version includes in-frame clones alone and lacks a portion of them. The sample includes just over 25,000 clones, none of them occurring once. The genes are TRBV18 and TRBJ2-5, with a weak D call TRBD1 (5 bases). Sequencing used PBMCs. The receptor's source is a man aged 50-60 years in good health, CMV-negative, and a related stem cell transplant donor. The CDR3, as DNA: TGTGCCAGCTCACCACCGGCCAGGGTGGGGGAGACCCAGTACTTC. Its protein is CASSPPARVGETQYF.